This section outlines one T cell receptor beta chain sequence together with its context. Trimming removed 0 bases from V and 3 bases from J; junction bases left unmatched: 6. CDR1 is SGHRS, CDR2 YFSETQ, per germline. This CDR3 has 16 residues. As handled by the study authors: From reference gene primer amplification, estimates of nucleated cell counts were derived. TCRdb's table, derived via immunoSEQ multiplex PCR, lists solely in-frame clones and lacks some. V, J and clone size were drawn from that table, and D and trimming were deduced from the DNA. Among 250,000 or so clones listed, around 90% were seen once. This entry is derived from a study of blood T cell repertoires in COVID-19. In the study overall: T cells, B-cell-depleted T cells, or PBMCs supplied cDNA or gDNA.

The sequencing sample was made of peripheral blood. V and J are TRBV5-1 and TRBJ2-1; 7 bases are shared with TRBD1. The receptor comes from a young man with active or convalescent COVID-19. The CDR3, as DNA: TGCGCCAGCAGCTTGGACCGGGACAGCTTCTACAATGAGCAGTTCTTC. It yields the protein CASSLDRDSFYNEQFF.